This T cell receptor (beta chain) was retrieved from a study of cytomegalovirus exposure and HLA in healthy donors. Findings and limits, study-wide: The CMV antigen specificity of a few CMV-associated chains was confirmed through in vitro analysis. An analysis was carried out at a later point. It showed that HLA-associated TCR beta chains were more clonally expanded than equally common non-associated chains.

13 Jbeta primers and 60 Vbeta primers were used for the PCR. Assay used: immunoSEQ multiplex PCR; TCRdb lists only in-frame clones, some missing. The table shows 170,000 or so clones, with 80% occurring only once. This clone was seen a single time. The antigen is unknown. The receptor was isolated from a woman aged 45-65 years in good health and CMV-seropositive. Sequences were obtained from PBMCs.

The CDR3 spells CASFSGTHSYEQYF. The CDR3 nucleotides are TGTGCCAGCTTCAGCGGGACGCACTCCTACGAGCAGTACTTC. The V call is TRBV28, the J call TRBJ2-7; 7 nucleotides line up with TRBD2. Germline-derived CDR1 and CDR2 are MDHEN and SYDVKM. V gave up 8 bases and J gave up 0 bases; unmatched junction bases: 7. CDR3 length: 14 residues.